These 20 T cell receptor beta chains originate from one sample sequenced in a study of shared clonotypes between healthy human individuals. Assay used: immunoSEQ multiplex PCR; TCRdb lists only in-frame clones, some missing. This table has around 650,000 clones, around 96% appearing once. It was CD45RO-negative cells, positively selected for CCR7, that made up naive CD8 cells, with terminally differentiated effector memory CD45RA+ cells excluded. Sequencing used naive CD8+ T cells sorted from blood. The receptor source for this set is a woman in her 30s in good health.

This clone was detected only a few times. The V and J genes are TRBV9 and TRBJ1-1; D gene uncertain. Looked up from germline, CDR1 is SGDLS and CDR2 is YYNGEE. V lost 1 base and J 0 bases, leaving 10 bases between the germline ends. The length of the CDR3 is 15 residues. CDR3 sequence (DNA): TGTGCCAGCAGCGTATTAACTAGGGTGAACACTGAAGCTTTCTTT. Translated, it gives CASSVLTRVNTEAFF.

This clone was seen just once. The chain carries TRBV5-6 and TRBJ2-6, with no clear D. V was cut by 1 base and J by 0 bases, with 8 bases left in between. CDR1 SGHDT and CDR2 YYEEEE come from the germline V gene. The CDR3 contains 16 residues. The CDR3 DNA sequence: TGTGCCAGCAGCTTGACAACAGCCTCTGGGGCCAACGTCCTGACTTTC. Its translation: CASSLTTASGANVLTF.

The chain recombines TRBV19 with TRBJ2-1, with no clear D. This CDR3 spans 16 amino acids. Germline-derived CDR1 and CDR2 are LNHDA and SQIVND (reference sequence). V was trimmed by 5 bases and J by 2 bases, leaving 16 bases between them. The CDR3 loop reads CASSSLIGSTYNEQFF. The CDR3, as DNA: TGTGCCAGTAGTTCCCTTATTGGGTCGACCTACAATGAGCAGTTCTTC.

This clone was observed a single time. CDR3 amino acids: CASSLEGRSTDTQYF. The CDR3 DNA is TGTGCCAGCAGCTTGGAGGGGCGTAGCACAGATACGCAGTATTTT. The V and J genes are TRBV5-4 and TRBJ2-3, with a possible D match to TRBD1 (5 bases). CDR3 length: 15 amino acids. Germline loops: CDR1 SGHNT, CDR2 YYREEE (reference sequence). V lost 0 bases to trimming and J lost 0 bases, with 8 bases between them.

This clone was seen only once. V gene TRBV28 combines with J gene TRBJ2-7; 10 bases match TRBD1. V trimming: 7 bases; J trimming: 0 bases; junction bases outside the gene matches: 6. The CDR3 has 15 residues. Germline assignment: CDR1 MDHEN and CDR2 SYDVKM. In nucleotides, the CDR3 is TGTGCCAGCACGCAAGGGACAGGGGTCTCCTACGAGCAGTACTTC. This translates into CASTQGTGVSYEQYF.

This clone is a singleton in its sample. V usage is TRBV25-1 and J usage is TRBJ1-2; TRBD1 matches at 7 bases. Germline V gene lookup returns CDR1 MGHDK and CDR2 SYGVNS. V shed 6 bases and J 8 bases; nucleotides not matched to a gene: 6. The CDR3 extends over 12 amino acids. CDR3 DNA sequence: TGTGCCAGCAGCAGGGGGTTTTTCGGCTACACCTTC. Amino acid sequence: CASSRGFFGYTF.

The chain employs TRBV6-5 and TRBJ2-2; D may be TRBD2 (5 bases). V shed 7 bases and J shed 8 bases, with 17 bases lying between them. This CDR3 is 14 amino acids long. Germline V gene data show CDR1 as MNHEY and CDR2 as SVGAGI. The CDR3: CASTYGSSRGELFF. In DNA, the CDR3 is TGTGCCAGCACCTATGGGAGCTCAAGGGGGGAGCTGTTTTTT.

This chain uses TRBV2 with TRBJ2-2; 11 bases are a match to TRBD2. V lost 4 bases to trimming and J lost 6 bases; unmatched junction nucleotides: 10. Germline loops: CDR1 SNHLY, CDR2 FYNNEI. The CDR3 has 17 residues. DNA of the CDR3: TGTGCCAGCAGTGTTAGACTAGCGGGATCGTCGTCCGGGGAGCTGTTTTTT. This sequence encodes CASSVRLAGSSSGELFF.

V is TRBV28 and J is TRBJ2-1; 10 nucleotides agree with TRBD2. This CDR3 region has 13 residues. CDR1 is MDHEN, CDR2 SYDVKM, per germline. With V trimmed by 7 bases and J by 7 bases, 4 bases remained unmatched. The CDR3 DNA sequence: TGTGCCAGCAAGCGGGAGGGCCGGAATGAGCAGTTCTTC. Its translation is CASKREGRNEQFF. Filled out from reference TRBV28 and TRBJ2-1, the complete variable domain reads DVKVTQSSRYLVKRTGEKVFLECVQDMDHENMFWYRQDPGLGLRLIYFSYDVKMKEKGDIPEGYSVSREKKERFSLILESASTNQTSMYLCASKREGRNEQFFGPGTRLTVL.

With respect to this clone: The same CDR3 is also encoded by other DNA sequences in this sample. The CDR3 spells CASSPGYNEQFF. The CDR3 DNA reads TGTGCCAGCAGCCCAGGGTACAATGAGCAGTTCTTC. The V call is TRBV7-9, the J call TRBJ2-1; maybe TRBD1 (5 bases). The CDR3 extends over 12 amino acids. V was trimmed by 5 bases and J by 4 bases, leaving 6 bases between them. CDR1 and CDR2 from the germline V gene are SEHNR and FQNEAQ (reference sequence).

This rearrangement joins TRBV5-1 to TRBJ2-3; the match to TRBD2 covers 9 bases. The V gene's germline CDR1 is SGHRS and CDR2 YFSETQ. V dropped 0 bases and J dropped 2; count of bases not matched to a gene: 4. This CDR3 is 16 amino acids long. CDR3 residues: CASSLALAGSTDTQYF. The CDR3 coding sequence is TGCGCCAGCAGCTTGGCCCTAGCGGGATCCACAGATACGCAGTATTTT.

This sequence joins TRBV5-1 and TRBJ2-7; no firm D call. CDR3 size: 13 residues. Germline V gene sequence: CDR1 SGHRS, CDR2 YFSETQ. V shed 3 bases and J shed 0 bases, with 7 bases lying between them. DNA of the CDR3: TGCGCCAGCAGCTGGGAAGCCTCCTACGAGCAGTACTTC. Protein sequence: CASSWEASYEQYF.

The chain has TRBV7-9 and TRBJ2-7; 12 positions agree with TRBD2. V lost 5 bases, J lost 5 bases, and 10 bases stayed unmatched. CDR3 length: 16 residues. The V gene's germline CDR1 is SEHNR and CDR2 FQNEAQ (reference sequence). CDR3 in DNA: TGTGCCAGCAGCACCCGACTAGCGGGAGTGGATCACGAGCAGTACTTC. It translates to CASSTRLAGVDHEQYF.

The CDR3 loop is CASSDGQGIPYEQYF. CDR3 bases: TGCGCCAGCAGCGACGGACAGGGAATTCCCTACGAGCAGTACTTC. J is TRBJ2-7 and V is TRBV5-1, with TRBD1 identical over 8 bases. CDR1 and CDR2 (germline): SGHRS, YFSETQ. CDR3 length: 15 residues. V lost 4 bases to trimming and J lost 2 bases; unmatched junction nucleotides: 8.

This chain uses TRBV5-6 with TRBJ2-7; possibly TRBD2 for D (5 bases). The CDR3 consists of 12 residues. CDR1 is SGHDT and CDR2 is YYEEEE in the germline V gene. Deletions cut 2 bases from V and 7 bases from J, with 10 bases between. CDR3 DNA: TGTGCCAGCAGCTTATCAGGAGGAGAGCAGTACTTC. This translates into CASSLSGGEQYF. The full variable domain, in which reference TRBV5-6 and TRBJ2-7 provide the parts outside the CDR3, is DAGVTQSPTHLIKTRGQQVTLRCSPKSGHDTVSWYQQALGQGPQFIFQYYEEEERQRGNFPDRFSGHQFPNYSSELNVNALLLGDSALYLCASSLSGGEQYFGPGTRLTVT.

V usage is TRBV5-1 and J usage is TRBJ2-1; TRBD1 agrees at 7 bases. Trimming at V came to 1 base and at J to 2 bases, leaving 0 bases not matched to a gene. Germline V CDR1 and CDR2: SGHRS, YFSETQ. The length of the CDR3 is 14 residues. This CDR3 reads CASSLQGAYNEQFF. The DNA of the CDR3 is TGCGCCAGCAGCTTGCAGGGGGCCTACAATGAGCAGTTCTTC.

A single count supports this clone. Within the sample, other DNA sequences also encode this same CDR3. This sequence joins TRBV2 and TRBJ2-7; 9 nucleotides match TRBD2. J gave up 3 bases and V 9 bases, and 3 bases lay outside the gene matches. The CDR3 totals 12 residues. CDR1 SNHLY and CDR2 FYNNEI come from the germline V gene. CDR3 region: CASSSGNYEQYF. In DNA form, the CDR3 reads TGTGCCAGTTCTAGCGGGAACTACGAGCAGTACTTC.

The CDR3 DNA reads TGTGCCAGCAGCCAAGAACAATCCGTAGGGAGCTCCTACGAGCAGTACTTC. It translates to CASSQEQSVGSSYEQYF. V and J are TRBV4-2 and TRBJ2-7, with D possibly TRBD2 on 5 matching bases. V lost 0 bases and J 0 bases, leaving 15 bases between the germline ends. In germline, CDR1 is LGHNA, CDR2 YNFKEQ. There are 17 residues in the CDR3.

The chain has TRBV9 and TRBJ2-2, with D possibly matching TRBD1 (5 bases). V shed 6 bases and J shed 9 bases, with 24 bases lying between them. The CDR3 runs to 16 residues. Germline lookup yields CDR1 SGDLS and CDR2 YYNGEE. CDR3 DNA sequence: TGTGCCAGCAACCAAGGTTCAGGGCCGTATTCCCGGGAGCTGTTTTTT. This codes for CASNQGSGPYSRELFF.

The chain links TRBV27 to TRBJ2-7; the match to TRBD2 covers 9 bases. The CDR3 loop spans 14 amino acids. V shed 7 bases, J shed 3 bases, and the junction held 7 bases outside the gene matches. Germline V gene sequence: CDR1 MNHEY, CDR2 SMNVEV (reference sequence). The CDR3 DNA is TGTGCCAGCAAACCTAGCGGGAACAGCTACGAGCAGTACTTC. Translation gives CASKPSGNSYEQYF.